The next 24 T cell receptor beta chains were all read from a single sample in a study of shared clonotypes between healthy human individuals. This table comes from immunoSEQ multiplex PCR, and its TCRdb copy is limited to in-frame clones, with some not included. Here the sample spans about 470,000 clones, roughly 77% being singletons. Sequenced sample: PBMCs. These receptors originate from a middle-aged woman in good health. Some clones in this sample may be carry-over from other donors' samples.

This CDR3 is CASSVASGSYEQYF. CDR3 bases: TGTGCCAGCAGCGTAGCCAGCGGCTCCTACGAGCAGTACTTC. The chain joins TRBV9 to TRBJ2-7, with a possible D match to TRBD2 (5 bases). V lost 0 bases to trimming and J lost 0 bases, with 7 bases between them. The CDR3 totals 14 residues. CDR1 and CDR2 from the germline V gene are SGDLS and YYNGEE.

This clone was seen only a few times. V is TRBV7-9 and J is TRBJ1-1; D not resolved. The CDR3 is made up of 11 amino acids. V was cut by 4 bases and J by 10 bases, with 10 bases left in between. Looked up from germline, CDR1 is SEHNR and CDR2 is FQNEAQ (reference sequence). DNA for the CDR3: TGTGCCAGCAGCTCCGGAGGCCGAGCTTTCTTT. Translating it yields CASSSGGRAFF.

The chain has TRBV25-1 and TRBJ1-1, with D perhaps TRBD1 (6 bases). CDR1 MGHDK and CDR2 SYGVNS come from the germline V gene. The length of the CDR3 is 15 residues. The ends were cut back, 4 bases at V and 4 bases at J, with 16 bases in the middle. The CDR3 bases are TGTGCCAGCAGTGGCGTAAGGGGGTCTGCCACTGAAGCTTTCTTT. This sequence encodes CASSGVRGSATEAFF. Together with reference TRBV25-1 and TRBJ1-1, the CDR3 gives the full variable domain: EADIYQTPRYLVIGTGKKITLECSQTMGHDKMYWYQQDPGMELHLIHYSYGVNSTEKGDLSSESTVSRIRTEHFPLTLESARPSHTSQYLCASSGVRGSATEAFFGQGTRLTVV.

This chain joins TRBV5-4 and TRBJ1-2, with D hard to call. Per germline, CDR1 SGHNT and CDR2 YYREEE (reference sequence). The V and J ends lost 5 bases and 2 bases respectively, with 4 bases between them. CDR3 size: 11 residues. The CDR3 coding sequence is TGTGCCAGCAGTCAGAACTATGGCTACACCTTC. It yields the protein CASSQNYGYTF.

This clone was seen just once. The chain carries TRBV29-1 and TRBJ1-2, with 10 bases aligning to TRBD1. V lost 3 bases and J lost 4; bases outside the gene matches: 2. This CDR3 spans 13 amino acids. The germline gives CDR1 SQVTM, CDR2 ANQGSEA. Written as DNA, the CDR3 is TGCAGCGTTGAGGGGGACAGGGGCTATGGCTACACCTTC. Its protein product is CSVEGDRGYGYTF.

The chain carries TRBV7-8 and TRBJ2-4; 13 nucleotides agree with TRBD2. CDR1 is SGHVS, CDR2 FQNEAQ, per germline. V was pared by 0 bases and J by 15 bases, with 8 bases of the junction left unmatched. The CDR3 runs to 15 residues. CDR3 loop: CASSLATGLAGVWYF. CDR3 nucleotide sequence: TGTGCCAGCAGCTTAGCTACCGGACTAGCGGGGGTTTGGTACTTC.

CDR3 amino acids: CASSPGSTGEQYF. The DNA of the CDR3 is TGTGCCAGCTCACCAGGGAGTACAGGCGAGCAGTACTTC. The gene calls are TRBV18 and TRBJ2-7; either TRBD1 or TRBD2 may fit D (5 bases each). V lost 2 bases to trimming and J lost 6 bases, with 11 bases between them. The CDR3 has 13 amino acids. Germline CDR1 is KGHSH and CDR2 is LQKENI.

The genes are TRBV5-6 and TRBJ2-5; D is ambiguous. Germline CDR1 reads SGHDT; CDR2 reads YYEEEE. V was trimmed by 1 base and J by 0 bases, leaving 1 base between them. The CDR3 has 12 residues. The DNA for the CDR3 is TGTGCCAGCAGCTTGAACCAAGAGACCCAGTACTTC. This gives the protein CASSLNQETQYF.

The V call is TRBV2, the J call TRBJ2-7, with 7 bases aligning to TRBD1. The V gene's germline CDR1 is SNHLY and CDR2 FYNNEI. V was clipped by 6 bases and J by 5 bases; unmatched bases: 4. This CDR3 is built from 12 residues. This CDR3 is CASSRDRDEQYF. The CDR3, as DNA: TGTGCCAGCAGCCGCGACAGGGACGAGCAGTACTTC.

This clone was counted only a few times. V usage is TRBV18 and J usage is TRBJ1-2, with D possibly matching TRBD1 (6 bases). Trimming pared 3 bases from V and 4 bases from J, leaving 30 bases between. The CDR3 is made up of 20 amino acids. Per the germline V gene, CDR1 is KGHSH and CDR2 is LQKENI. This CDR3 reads CASSPLHSRDNTLGVYGYTF. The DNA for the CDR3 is TGTGCCAGCTCACCGCTCCACTCTCGGGACAACACGCTAGGGGTCTATGGCTACACCTTC. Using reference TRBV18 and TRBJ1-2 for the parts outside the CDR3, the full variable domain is NAGVMQNPRHLVRRRGQEARLRCSPMKGHSHVYWYRQLPEEGLKFMVYLQKENIIDESGMPKERFSAEFPKEGPSILRIQQVVRGDSAAYFCASSPLHSRDNTLGVYGYTFGSGTRLTVV.

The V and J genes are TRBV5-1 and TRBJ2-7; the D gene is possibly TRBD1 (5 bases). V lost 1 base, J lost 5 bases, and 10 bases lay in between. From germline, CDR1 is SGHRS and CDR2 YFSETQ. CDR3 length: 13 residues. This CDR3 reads CASSLSAGNEQYF. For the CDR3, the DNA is TGCGCCAGCAGCTTGAGTGCAGGGAACGAGCAGTACTTC.

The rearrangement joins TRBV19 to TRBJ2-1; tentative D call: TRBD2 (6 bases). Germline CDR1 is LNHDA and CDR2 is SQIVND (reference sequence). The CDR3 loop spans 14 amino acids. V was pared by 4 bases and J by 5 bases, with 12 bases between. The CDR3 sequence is CASSNRDLNNEQFF. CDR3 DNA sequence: TGTGCCAGTAGTAACCGGGACTTGAACAATGAGCAGTTCTTC. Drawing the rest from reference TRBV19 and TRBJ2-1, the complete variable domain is DGGITQSPKYLFRKEGQNVTLSCEQNLNHDAMYWYRQDPGQGLRLIYYSQIVNDFQKGDIAEGYSVSREKKESFPLTVTSAQKNPTAFYLCASSNRDLNNEQFFGPGTRLTVL.

The CDR3 here is CASSSRTSGSTRETQYF. In DNA form, the CDR3 reads TGTGCCAGCAGCTCCAGGACTAGCGGGAGCACCCGGGAGACCCAGTACTTC. J is TRBJ2-5 and V is TRBV5-4, with 13 positions matching TRBD2. The V gene's germline CDR1 is SGHNT and CDR2 YYREEE (reference sequence). Unmatched junction bases numbered 10, after V lost 3 bases and J lost 5 bases. The CDR3 spans 17 residues.

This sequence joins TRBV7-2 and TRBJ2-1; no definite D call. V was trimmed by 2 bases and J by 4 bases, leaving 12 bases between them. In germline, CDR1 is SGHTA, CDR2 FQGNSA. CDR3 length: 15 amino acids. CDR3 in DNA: TGTGCCAGCAGCTTATCTGCGGTACCTTACAATGAGCAGTTCTTC. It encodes CASSLSAVPYNEQFF.

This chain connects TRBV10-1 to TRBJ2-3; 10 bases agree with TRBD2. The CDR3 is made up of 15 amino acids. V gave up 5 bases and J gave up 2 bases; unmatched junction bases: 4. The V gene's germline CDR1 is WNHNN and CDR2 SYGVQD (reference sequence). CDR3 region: CASSPGLADTDTQYF. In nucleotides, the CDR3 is TGCGCCAGCAGTCCCGGACTAGCGGACACAGATACGCAGTATTTT.

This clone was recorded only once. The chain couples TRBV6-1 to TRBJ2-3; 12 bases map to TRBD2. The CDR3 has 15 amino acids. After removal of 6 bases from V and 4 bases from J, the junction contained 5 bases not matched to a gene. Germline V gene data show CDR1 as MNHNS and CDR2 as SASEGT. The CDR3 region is CASSRLAGGPDTQYF. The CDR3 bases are TGTGCCAGCAGCCGGCTAGCGGGAGGGCCAGATACGCAGTATTTT.

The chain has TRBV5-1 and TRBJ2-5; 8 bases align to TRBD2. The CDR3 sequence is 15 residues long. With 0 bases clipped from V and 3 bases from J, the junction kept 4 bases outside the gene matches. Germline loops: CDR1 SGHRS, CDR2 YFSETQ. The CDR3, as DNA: TGCGCCAGCAGCTTGGCCTTACTAGCGGAAGAGACCCAGTACTTC. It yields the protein CASSLALLAEETQYF.

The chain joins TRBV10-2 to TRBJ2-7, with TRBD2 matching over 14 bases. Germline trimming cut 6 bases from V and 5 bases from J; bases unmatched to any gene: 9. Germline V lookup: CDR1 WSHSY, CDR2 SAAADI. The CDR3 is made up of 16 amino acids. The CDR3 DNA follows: TGCGCCAGCAGAACCGGGACTAGCGGGAGAATCGACGAGCAGTACTTC. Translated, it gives CASRTGTSGRIDEQYF.

CDR3 protein: CASSLSGQGSQPQHF. The CDR3 DNA follows: TGTGCCAGCAGTTTAAGTGGGCAGGGGAGTCAGCCCCAGCATTTT. The rearrangement links TRBV28 to TRBJ1-5; D possibly corresponds to TRBD1 (6 bases). Per germline, CDR1 MDHEN and CDR2 SYDVKM. The length of the CDR3 is 15 residues. Trimming removed 2 bases at V and 6 bases at J, with 14 bases between.

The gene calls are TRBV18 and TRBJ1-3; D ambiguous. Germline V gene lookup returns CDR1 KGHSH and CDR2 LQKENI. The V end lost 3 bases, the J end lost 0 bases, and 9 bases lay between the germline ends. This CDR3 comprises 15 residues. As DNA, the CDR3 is TGTGCCAGCTCACCGTACACGGACTCTGGAAACACCATATATTTT. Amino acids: CASSPYTDSGNTIYF.

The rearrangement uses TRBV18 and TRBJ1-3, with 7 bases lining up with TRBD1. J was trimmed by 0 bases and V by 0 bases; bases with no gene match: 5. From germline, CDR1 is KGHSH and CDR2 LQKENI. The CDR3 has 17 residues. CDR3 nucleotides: TGTGCCAGCTCACCACCGACAGGGCTCATCTCTGGAAACACCATATATTTT. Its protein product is CASSPPTGLISGNTIYF.

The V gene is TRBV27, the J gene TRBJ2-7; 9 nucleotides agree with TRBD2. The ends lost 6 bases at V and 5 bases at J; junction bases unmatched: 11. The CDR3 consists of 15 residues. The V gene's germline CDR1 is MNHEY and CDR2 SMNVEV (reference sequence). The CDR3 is CASSLPGLAGNEQYF. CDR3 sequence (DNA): TGTGCCAGCAGCCTACCGGGACTAGCAGGCAACGAGCAGTACTTC.

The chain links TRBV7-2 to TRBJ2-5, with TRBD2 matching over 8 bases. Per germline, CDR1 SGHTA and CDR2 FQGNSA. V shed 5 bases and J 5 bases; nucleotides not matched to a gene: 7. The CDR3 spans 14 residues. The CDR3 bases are TGTGCCAGCAGCCGAGCGGGAGTAAGCGAGACCCAGTACTTC. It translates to CASSRAGVSETQYF.

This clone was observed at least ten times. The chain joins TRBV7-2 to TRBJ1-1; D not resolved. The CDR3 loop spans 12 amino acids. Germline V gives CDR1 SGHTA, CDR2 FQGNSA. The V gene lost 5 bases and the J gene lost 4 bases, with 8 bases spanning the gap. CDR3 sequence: CASSPSITEAFF. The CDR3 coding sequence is TGTGCCAGCAGCCCCTCGATCACTGAAGCTTTCTTT.